The T cell receptor beta chain described here comes from a study of T cell responses to AZD1222 COVID-19 vaccine. V lost 3 bases to trimming and J lost 5 bases; unmatched junction nucleotides: 12. This CDR3 is built from 16 residues. CDR1 and CDR2 from the germline V gene are DFQATT and SNEGSKA (reference sequence). Regarding this clone: Its antigen is unidentified.

Study findings and constraints: A reported finding is that nearly half of spike-specific TCRs target unmutated variant regions.

The table came from immunoSEQ multiplex PCR; TCRdb's copy has only in-frame clones and leaves some out. The sample has tens of thousands of clones, about 78% seen once. The sequence came from an adult in good health. The J gene is TRBJ2-1, the V gene TRBV20-1; 8 nucleotides match TRBD2. The input for sequencing was peripheral blood, taken on day 0 of AZD1222 vaccination. The CDR3 bases are TGCAGTGCTAGTTCTCACGGGACTAGAGGAGACAATGAGCAGTTCTTC. Amino acid sequence: CSASSHGTRGDNEQFF.